What follows are 32 T cell receptor beta chains derived from one specimen sequenced in a study of T cells in Graves' hyperthyroidism and ophthalmopathy (dated 2019 in TCRdb). Libraries were made using multiplex PCR. TCRdb lists the instrument as Illumina HiSeq 2000. Amplification of TCR beta CDR3 regions was carried out from RNA transcripts. For the first round of RT-PCR on the TCR CDR3, the HTBI primer set was used together with the Qiagen OneStep RT-PCR kit. TCRdb itself trimmed the public reads at Q25 with fastp, ran MiXCR and retained productive beta chains. Each CDR3 protein appears once, grouped with its most common genes and DNA. A total of more than 450,000 distinct CDR3 sequences appear in this sample, around 20% of them only once. About half of the sample rests with the top ten. The sample consisted of blood. These receptors were obtained from a man between 40 and 49 years old with Graves' ophthalmopathy.

This clonotype was seen only a few times. The chain links TRBV20-1 to TRBJ2-1; D possibly matches TRBD1 or TRBD2 (5 bases each). Germline lookup yields CDR1 DFQATT and CDR2 SNEGSKA (reference sequence). V dropped 6 bases and J dropped 3 bases, with 24 bases sitting between them. This CDR3 has 17 amino acids. In DNA, the CDR3 is TGCAGTGCCCCGAGGGGAGCCCAAGTATCCTTCTACAATGAGCAGTTCTTC. Protein sequence: CSAPRGAQVSFYNEQFF.

The rearrangement joins TRBV12-3 or TRBV12-4 to TRBJ2-2; D may match TRBD1 or TRBD2 (5 bases each). V dropped 1 base and J dropped 4 bases, with 7 bases sitting between them. This CDR3 spans 14 amino acids. The CDR3 DNA reads TGTGCCAGCAGTTTAGTCGGGACCACCGGGGAGCTGTTTTTT. This gives the protein CASSLVGTTGELFF.

The chain employs TRBV2 and TRBJ2-6, with D perhaps matching TRBD2 (6 bases). The CDR3 contains 17 residues. The germline V gene has CDR1 SNHLY and CDR2 FYNNEI. V dropped 4 bases and J dropped 0 bases, with 13 bases sitting between them. The CDR3 nucleotides read TGTGCCAGCAGTGGGCGGGGTATAAGCTCTGGGGCCAACGTCCTGACTTTC. Its protein product is CASSGRGISSGANVLTF. The full variable domain, its missing parts supplied by reference TRBV2 and TRBJ2-6, is EPEVTQTPSHQVTQMGQEVILRCVPISNHLYFYWYRQILGQKVEFLVSFYNNEISEKSEIFDDQFSVERPDGSNFTLKIRSTKLEDSAMYFCASSGRGISSGANVLTFGAGSRLTVL.

This clonotype was detected only a few times. The chain joins TRBV12-3 or TRBV12-4 to TRBJ2-1; TRBD2 might be the D (7 bases). V lost 6 bases and J 4 bases, leaving 19 bases between the germline ends. The CDR3 is 16 amino acids. CDR3 in DNA: TGTGCCAGCAGCCCACTTGGGGAGGGGGGTTACAATGAGCAGTTCTTC. Protein sequence: CASSPLGEGGYNEQFF.

The rearrangement joins TRBV10-3 to TRBJ2-7; 7 bases agree with TRBD1. This CDR3 is 14 amino acids long. Unmatched junction bases numbered 9, after V lost 5 bases and J lost 5 bases. In germline, CDR1 is ENHRY, CDR2 SYGVKD. DNA of the CDR3: TGTGCCATCAGTTACACAGGGGCGTTGGACGAGCAGTACTTC. This codes for CAISYTGALDEQYF.

The V gene is TRBV29-1, the J gene TRBJ1-1; D remains unclear. CDR3 length: 11 residues. Germline CDR1 SQVTM, CDR2 ANQGSEA. V shed 7 bases and J shed 1 base, with 7 bases lying between them. DNA of the CDR3: TGCAGCGCCCTCACGAACACTGAAGCTTTCTTT. It translates to CSALTNTEAFF.

This clonotype was picked up many times. J is TRBJ2-5 and V is TRBV30; D is perhaps TRBD2 (6 bases). The CDR3 totals 13 residues. V lost 0 bases and J 5 bases, leaving 10 bases between the germline ends. The germline V gene encodes CDR1 GTSNPN and CDR2 SVGIG (reference sequence). CDR3 bases: TGTGCCTGGAGTGTAGGACTAATCGAGACCCAGTACTTC. Translated: CAWSVGLIETQYF. The variable domain in full, completed from reference TRBV30 and TRBJ2-5, reads SQTIHQWPATLVQPVGSPLSLECTVEGTSNPNLYWYRQAAGRGLQLLFYSVGIGQISSEVPQNLSASRPQDRQFILSSKKLLLSDSGFYLCAWSVGLIETQYFGPGTRLLVL.

The J gene is TRBJ2-2, the V gene TRBV7-2; D remains ambiguous. The CDR3 sequence is 15 residues long. Germline loops: CDR1 SGHTA, CDR2 FQGNSA. Trimming left V 7 bases short and J 5 bases short, with 17 bases between. The CDR3 region is CASIFDSGRTGELFF. The CDR3 DNA sequence: TGTGCCAGCATTTTCGACTCGGGCAGAACCGGGGAGCTGTTTTTT.

This clonotype was seen ten or more times. The genes are TRBV18 and TRBJ2-5; D gene unclear. Trimming took 3 bases from V and 3 from J, leaving 8 bases between them. The CDR3 runs 13 residues. Germline loops: CDR1 KGHSH, CDR2 LQKENI. The CDR3 coding sequence is TGTGCCAGCTCACCCGACTGGGAAGAGACCCAGTACTTC. Its translation is CASSPDWEETQYF. The whole variable domain, filled in from reference TRBV18 and TRBJ2-5, reads NAGVMQNPRHLVRRRGQEARLRCSPMKGHSHVYWYRQLPEEGLKFMVYLQKENIIDESGMPKERFSAEFPKEGPSILRIQQVVRGDSAAYFCASSPDWEETQYFGPGTRLLVL.

This clonotype has more than one count but fewer than ten. The chain carries TRBV24-1 and TRBJ1-4; TRBD1 is a possible D gene (5 bases). V was pared by 11 bases and J by 10 bases, with 16 bases between. Germline CDR1 KGHDR, CDR2 SFDVKD. This CDR3 comprises 12 residues. The CDR3 bases are TGTGCCAGAGGGGCGGCCAAGAGAAAACTGTTTTTT. Translation gives CARGAAKRKLFF.

Of note for this clonotype: Sequence at one end of the junction differs from germline and may be a read error. The chain has TRBV7-7 and TRBJ2-2, with 7 bases fitting TRBD1. Per the germline V gene, CDR1 is SSHAT and CDR2 is FNYEAQ (reference sequence). The CDR3 is made up of 13 amino acids. CDR3 region: CASSYRGSGELFF. The CDR3 bases are TGTGCTAGCAGTTACAGGGGTTCCGGGGAGCTGTTTTTT. Filled out from reference TRBV7-7 and TRBJ2-2, the complete variable domain reads GAGVSQSPRYKVTKRGQDVTLRCDPISSHATLYWYQQALGQGPEFLTYFNYEAQPDKSGLPSDRFSAERPEGSISTLTIQRTEQRDSAMYRCASSYRGSGELFFGEGSRLTVL.

The DNA for the CDR3 is TGTGCCACTAGACAGGGAACCACAGATACGCAGTATTTT. It codes for CATRQGTTDTQYF. V and J are TRBV19 and TRBJ2-3; 7 bases match TRBD1. The CDR3 covers 13 residues. V gave up 10 bases and J gave up 2 bases; unmatched junction bases: 6. Germline CDR1 reads LNHDA; CDR2 reads SQIVND (reference sequence).

This clonotype was seen more than once but under ten times. V usage is TRBV30 and J usage is TRBJ2-7; D gene unclear. Per germline, CDR1 GTSNPN and CDR2 SVGIG (reference sequence). There are 12 residues in the CDR3. V was pared by 3 bases and J by 5 bases, with 11 bases between. CDR3 DNA sequence: TGTGCCTGGAGCCTCACTCGTAACGAGCAGTACTTC. Encoded protein: CAWSLTRNEQYF.

This sequence joins TRBV5-6 and TRBJ1-2, with 7 bases identical to TRBD1. CDR1 is SGHDT, CDR2 YYEEEE, per germline. The CDR3 runs 11 residues. After removal of 9 bases from V and 4 bases from J, the junction contained 3 bases not matched to a gene. DNA for the CDR3: TGTGCCACGGGGGACAGCTATGGCTACACCTTC. Translating gives CATGDSYGYTF.

The genes are TRBV7-8 and TRBJ2-2; no definite D call. V lost 4 bases and J lost 6, with 18 bases in between. Germline V gene sequence: CDR1 SGHVS, CDR2 FQNEAQ. CDR3 size: 16 residues. Here the CDR3 reads CASSSFRLMGPGELFF. As DNA, the CDR3 is TGTGCCAGCAGCTCCTTTCGGCTGATGGGCCCCGGGGAGCTGTTTTTT.

This clonotype was recorded many times. This rearrangement joins TRBV7-9 to TRBJ1-1; 9 nucleotides agree with TRBD1. The junction had 18 bases not matched to a gene; V was cut back by 3 bases and J by 7 bases. This CDR3 is built from 18 residues. Germline-derived CDR1 and CDR2 are SEHNR and FQNEAQ (reference sequence). The DNA for the CDR3 is TGTGCCAGCAGCTTCCCGACTCCCGGGACAGGGTTTGGTGGTGAAGCTTTCTTT. Translating gives CASSFPTPGTGFGGEAFF.

This clonotype was detected many times. The J gene is TRBJ2-7, the V gene TRBV7-2, with D possibly being TRBD2 (5 bases). The CDR3 is made up of 15 amino acids. Trimming left V 2 bases short and J 3 bases short, with 14 bases between. Germline values: CDR1 SGHTA, CDR2 FQGNSA. The chain's CDR3 is CASSLRPGNDYEQYF. Here the CDR3 DNA reads TGTGCCAGCAGCTTAAGACCGGGAAACGACTACGAGCAGTACTTC.

This clonotype was picked up a small number of times. The gene calls are TRBV9 and TRBJ2-1, with 7 bases that match TRBD2. The J segment lost 4 bases and the V segment lost 0 bases, leaving 4 bases of the junction unmatched. The CDR3 runs to 15 residues. Germline CDR1 SGDLS, CDR2 YYNGEE. The CDR3 nucleotides are TGTGCCAGCAGCGTAGTTGGGGGGGGTTACAATGAGCAGTTCTTC. It translates to CASSVVGGGYNEQFF.

This clonotype has just a few counts. The chain links TRBV4-1 to TRBJ2-5; TRBD1 aligns across 8 bases. V lost 3 bases and J lost 5; bases outside the gene matches: 11. CDR3 length: 16 amino acids. Germline-derived CDR1 and CDR2 are MGHRA and YSYEKL. CDR3 sequence reads: CASSQSQGASGETQYF. The CDR3 nucleotides are TGCGCCAGCAGCCAGAGCCAGGGGGCTTCAGGGGAGACCCAGTACTTC.

This clonotype was recorded many times. The chain employs TRBV28 and TRBJ1-5; D perhaps matches TRBD1 (5 bases). Germline V CDR1 and CDR2: MDHEN, SYDVKM. This CDR3 has 16 amino acids. Trimming stripped 7 bases from V and 1 base from J, with 17 bases between. DNA for the CDR3: TGTGCCAGCACCCCGGGACCTGGTCAGAGCAATCAGCCCCAGCATTTT. As protein: CASTPGPGQSNQPQHF.

This clonotype was recorded at least ten times. J is TRBJ2-1 and V is TRBV18; 7 bases align to TRBD1. V gave up 2 bases and J gave up 7 bases; unmatched junction bases: 8. Germline CDR1 KGHSH, CDR2 LQKENI. This CDR3 is built from 15 residues. CDR3 bases: TGTGCCAGCTCACCAGAGTCAGGGGGAGAAAATGAGCAGTTCTTC. This translates into CASSPESGGENEQFF.

This clonotype was observed many times. The rearrangement joins TRBV29-1 to TRBJ1-1; D is possibly TRBD1 (6 bases). CDR3 length: 12 amino acids. Trimming pared 6 bases from V and 8 bases from J, leaving 16 bases between. CDR1 and CDR2 (germline): SQVTM, ANQGSEA. The CDR3 region is CSVVLTGTEAFF. The CDR3 DNA reads as TGCAGCGTCGTGCTTACTGGGACAGAAGCTTTCTTT.

The genes are TRBV20-1 and TRBJ2-7; 8 bases align to TRBD1. This CDR3 spans 14 amino acids. After removal of 6 bases from V and 0 bases from J, the junction contained 7 bases not matched to a gene. Germline assignment: CDR1 DFQATT and CDR2 SNEGSKA (reference sequence). DNA for the CDR3: TGCAGTGCGGCCCGGGACAGGAGCTCCTACGAGCAGTACTTC. Translated: CSAARDRSSYEQYF.

This clonotype was observed many times. J is TRBJ1-1 and V is TRBV6-2 or TRBV6-3, with 10 bases matching TRBD1. V lost 2 bases and J lost 8; bases outside the gene matches: 8. The germline gives CDR1 MNHEY, CDR2 SVGEGT. The CDR3 length is 15 residues. CDR3 sequence (DNA): TGTGCCAGCAGTTACCAGGACAGGGGGTCCCGGGAAGCTTTCTTT. It specifies CASSYQDRGSREAFF.

There are a few counts of this clonotype. This chain links TRBV25-1 with TRBJ2-7; 7 bases are a match to TRBD1. Germline V gene lookup returns CDR1 MGHDK and CDR2 SYGVNS. The length of the CDR3 is 16 residues. V lost 4 bases and J lost 0; bases outside the gene matches: 9. The CDR3 sequence is CASSGPGQHSSYEQYF. Written as DNA, the CDR3 is TGTGCCAGCAGTGGACCGGGACAGCATAGCTCCTACGAGCAGTACTTC.

J is TRBJ2-7 and V is TRBV6-1; D is ambiguous. CDR1 and CDR2 from the germline V gene are MNHNS and SASEGT. This CDR3 has 11 residues. The DNA for the CDR3 is TGTGTGAGCGCTAACTCCTACGAGCAGTACTTC. As protein: CVSANSYEQYF.

This clonotype was counted at least ten times. CDR3 sequence reads: CASSLETRGVYEQYF. CDR3 nucleotides: TGTGCCAGCAGCTTAGAAACTAGAGGTGTCTACGAGCAGTACTTC. The chain links TRBV7-9 to TRBJ2-7; a possible D gene is TRBD2 (5 bases). This CDR3 region has 15 residues. CDR1 is SEHNR, CDR2 FQNEAQ, per germline (reference sequence). Trimming shortened V by 1 base and J by 3 bases, and 13 bases separated the two germline ends.

The genes are TRBV7-8 and TRBJ2-2, with D uncertain. The CDR3 totals 14 residues. Germline V gives CDR1 SGHVS, CDR2 FQNEAQ. V was cut by 2 bases and J by 3 bases, with 7 bases left in between. The CDR3 coding sequence is TGTGCCAGCAGCTTAAGTGGGGACACCGGGGAGCTGTTTTTT. Amino acid sequence: CASSLSGDTGELFF. The full variable domain, its missing parts supplied by reference TRBV7-8 and TRBJ2-2, is GAGVSQSPRYKVAKRGQDVALRCDPISGHVSLFWYQQALGQGPEFLTYFQNEAQLDKSGLPSDRFFAERPEGSVSTLKIQRTQQEDSAVYLCASSLSGDTGELFFGEGSRLTVL.

This clonotype was picked up a small number of times. V usage is TRBV11-2 and J usage is TRBJ1-3; D call uncertain. Germline lookup yields CDR1 SGHAT and CDR2 FQNNGV. The CDR3 is 14 residues long. V was cut by 0 bases and J by 0 bases, with 3 bases left in between. In nucleotides, the CDR3 is TGTGCCAGCAGCTTAGAAAACTCTGGAAACACCATATATTTT. This codes for CASSLENSGNTIYF.

The chain has TRBV5-4 and TRBJ2-1; D remains unclear. Germline CDR1 SGHNT, CDR2 YYREEE (reference sequence). V lost 5 bases and J lost 2, with 8 bases in between. This CDR3 has 13 amino acids. The CDR3 loop reads CASSGQTYNEQFF. The CDR3 DNA is TGTGCCAGCAGTGGTCAAACCTACAATGAGCAGTTCTTC. The variable domain in full, with the rest retrieved from reference TRBV5-4 and TRBJ2-1, is ETGVTQSPTHLIKTRGQQVTLRCSSQSGHNTVSWYQQALGQGPQFIFQYYREEENGRGNFPPRFSGLQFPNYSSELNVNALELDDSALYLCASSGQTYNEQFFGPGTRLTVL.

This clonotype was detected many times. The V call is TRBV28, the J call TRBJ1-2; TRBD1 might be the D (6 bases). The CDR3 covers 15 residues. The V gene's germline CDR1 is MDHEN and CDR2 SYDVKM. Trimming left V 6 bases short and J 0 bases short, with 14 bases between. The CDR3 DNA sequence: TGTGCCAGCAGAAACACAGGGCCGTCTAACTATGGCTACACCTTC. Its translation is CASRNTGPSNYGYTF.

This clonotype was counted between two and nine times. The chain uses TRBV6-2 or TRBV6-3 and TRBJ1-6, with 7 bases aligning to TRBD1. Germline trimming cut 7 bases from V and 15 bases from J; bases unmatched to any gene: 18. Germline V lookup: CDR1 MNHEY, CDR2 SVGEGT. This CDR3 region has 15 residues. The CDR3 coding sequence is TGTGCCAGCACCCCGACAGGGTCGGACCTCTCTCTCCTCCACTTT. Amino acid sequence: CASTPTGSDLSLLHF.